Below are 18 T cell receptor beta chains sequenced from a single sample in a study of OX40 agonist ivuxolimab in advanced cancers. Clones were read by immunoSEQ multiplex PCR, and TCRdb kept only the in-frame ones, dropping some. The data contain tens of thousands of clones, roughly 88% of them singletons. Sequencing used CD4+ or CD8+ T cells sorted from blood, obtained in a trial of the OX40 agonist ivuxolimab. Every receptor here comes from an adult with an advanced solid tumor such as melanoma, head and neck, liver or kidney cancer.

The chain recombines TRBV28 with TRBJ2-3; TRBD2 agrees at 8 bases. After removal of 5 bases from V and 2 bases from J, the junction contained 6 bases not matched to a gene. Looked up from germline, CDR1 is MDHEN and CDR2 is SYDVKM. CDR3 size: 15 residues. The DNA of the CDR3 is TGTGCCAGCAGTGAAAGCGGGGGAGACACAGATACGCAGTATTTT. Its protein product is CASSESGGDTDTQYF. The complete variable domain, with remaining parts taken from reference TRBV28 and TRBJ2-3, reads DVKVTQSSRYLVKRTGEKVFLECVQDMDHENMFWYRQDPGLGLRLIYFSYDVKMKEKGDIPEGYSVSREKKERFSLILESASTNQTSMYLCASSESGGDTDTQYFGPGTRLTVL.

The chain is built from TRBV19 and TRBJ2-7, with D possibly matching TRBD2 (7 bases). Per the germline V gene, CDR1 is LNHDA and CDR2 is SQIVND (reference sequence). The CDR3 has 15 residues. Trimming cost V 4 bases and J 2 bases, with 15 bases left between them. In DNA, the CDR3 is TGTGCCAGTAGTACCCAGGGAGGGGGTACCTACGAGCAGTACTTC. Translated: CASSTQGGGTYEQYF.

The rearrangement links TRBV14 to TRBJ1-2; D unclear. This CDR3 has 13 amino acids. Germline CDR1 and CDR2: SGHDN and FVKESK. The ends were cut back, 1 base at V and 7 bases at J, with 10 bases in the middle. CDR3: CASSQARGGGYTF. CDR3 sequence (DNA): TGTGCCAGCAGCCAAGCCAGAGGTGGTGGCTACACCTTC.

The chain has TRBV7-2 and TRBJ2-5; 7 bases fit TRBD1. The CDR3 covers 16 residues. J was trimmed by 0 bases and V by 5 bases; bases with no gene match: 9. Looked up from germline, CDR1 is SGHTA and CDR2 is FQGNSA. The CDR3 sequence is CASSRVPGQYQETQYF. CDR3 nucleotide sequence: TGTGCCAGCAGCCGAGTACCGGGACAGTACCAAGAGACCCAGTACTTC.

The V call is TRBV6-5, the J call TRBJ1-1; D might be TRBD1 (6 bases). The germline V gene encodes CDR1 MNHEY and CDR2 SVGAGI. CDR3 length equals 13 residues. V lost 6 bases to trimming and J lost 1 base, with 9 bases between them. CDR3 DNA: TGTGCCAGCAGCCGGGGGCAGAACACTGAAGCTTTCTTT. Amino acid sequence: CASSRGQNTEAFF.

The V and J genes are TRBV19 and TRBJ2-1; D remains ambiguous. The V end lost 4 bases, the J end lost 9 bases, and 16 bases lay between the germline ends. The CDR3 length is 14 residues. Germline assignment: CDR1 LNHDA and CDR2 SQIVND (reference sequence). This CDR3 reads CASSRPHPAFEQFF. CDR3 bases: TGTGCCAGTAGTAGACCCCACCCGGCGTTTGAGCAGTTCTTC.

V and J are TRBV9 and TRBJ2-7, with TRBD2 identical over 11 bases. CDR3 length: 15 residues. V trimming: 4 bases; J trimming: 4 bases; junction bases outside the gene matches: 7. Germline V gene data show CDR1 as SGDLS and CDR2 as YYNGEE. The DNA of the CDR3 is TGTGCCAGCAGCTCACATTGGACTAGCGGGTACGAGCAGTACTTC. Translating gives CASSSHWTSGYEQYF. Complete variable domain (other parts from reference TRBV9 and TRBJ2-7): DSGVTQTPKHLITATGQRVTLRCSPRSGDLSVYWYQQSLDQGLQFLIQYYNGEERAKGNILERFSAQQFPDLHSELNLSSLELGDSALYFCASSSHWTSGYEQYFGPGTRLTVT.

This clone was picked up one time. The gene calls are TRBV19 and TRBJ2-2; no clear D. There are 14 residues in the CDR3. CDR1 and CDR2 (germline): LNHDA, SQIVND (reference sequence). V was clipped by 3 bases and J by 2 bases, with 7 bases between them. The CDR3: CASSIGTNTGELFF. CDR3 nucleotides: TGTGCCAGTAGTATCGGAACTAACACCGGGGAGCTGTTTTTT.

The CDR3 DNA follows: TGTGCCAGCAGTTTCCGGGACCCAACCGGGGAGCAGTTCTTC. Its translation: CASSFRDPTGEQFF. The chain carries TRBV27 and TRBJ2-1, with D perhaps being TRBD1 or TRBD2 (5 bases each). The V end lost 3 bases, the J end lost 10 bases, and 16 bases lay between the germline ends. Looked up from germline, CDR1 is MNHEY and CDR2 is SMNVEV (reference sequence). CDR3 length: 14 amino acids.

The V call is TRBV5-5, the J call TRBJ1-3; D gene uncertain. Trimming pared 2 bases from V and 3 bases from J, leaving 15 bases between. CDR1 is SGHKS and CDR2 is YYEKEE in the germline V gene (reference sequence). The CDR3 is 16 residues long. CDR3 nucleotide sequence: TGTGCCAGCAGCTTCGGACGTCAACGCCTTGGAAACACCATATATTTT. Protein sequence: CASSFGRQRLGNTIYF.

The chain employs TRBV5-6 and TRBJ2-7, with a possible D match to TRBD2 (5 bases). Trimming took off 4 bases at V and 6 bases at J, with 20 bases between the two ends. CDR1 and CDR2 from the germline V gene are SGHDT and YYEEEE. The CDR3 has 15 residues. The CDR3 sequence is CASSHPGLPRSEQYF. The CDR3, as DNA: TGTGCCAGCAGCCATCCAGGACTCCCTCGAAGCGAGCAGTACTTC.

This rearrangement joins TRBV2 to TRBJ1-5, with D possibly TRBD1 on 5 matching bases. The CDR3 is 15 amino acids. Germline values: CDR1 SNHLY, CDR2 FYNNEI. Trimming left V 7 bases short and J 0 bases short, with 13 bases between. The CDR3, as DNA: TGTGCCAGCATGGAGGGGCAATATAGCAATCAGCCCCAGCATTTT. It codes for CASMEGQYSNQPQHF.

The DNA of the CDR3 is TGTGCCAGCAATCGAAGAGAGGGCCTGAACACTGAAGCTTTCTTT. It encodes CASNRREGLNTEAFF. The chain has TRBV2 and TRBJ1-1; the D is unclear. Trimming cost V 7 bases and J 0 bases, with 15 bases left between them. This CDR3 is 15 amino acids long. Germline lookup yields CDR1 SNHLY and CDR2 FYNNEI.

This chain connects TRBV19 to TRBJ1-5; D is uncertain. CDR1 and CDR2 (germline): LNHDA, SQIVND (reference sequence). The CDR3 runs 15 residues. The V end lost 2 bases, the J end lost 0 bases, and 8 bases lay between the germline ends. The CDR3 region has the DNA TGTGCCAGTAGTATATCTTGGGGTAGCAATCAGCCCCAGCATTTT. Protein product: CASSISWGSNQPQHF.

The chain carries TRBV4-1 and TRBJ2-5, with TRBD2 as a possible D gene (6 bases). Germline CDR1 reads MGHRA; CDR2 reads YSYEKL. The CDR3 is 15 residues long. The V end was cut by 1 base, the J end by 4 bases, with 13 bases between. The CDR3 nucleotides are TGCGCCAGCAGCCAAGGTTTGCCGGGAGTAGAGACCCAGTACTTC. Residues: CASSQGLPGVETQYF.

This chain joins TRBV5-6 and TRBJ2-5; 11 bases are a match to TRBD2. With 4 bases clipped from V and 5 bases from J, the junction kept 4 bases outside the gene matches. The germline CDR1 and CDR2 sequences are SGHDT and YYEEEE. The CDR3 covers 14 residues. In DNA form, the CDR3 reads TGTGCCAGCAGCCTTGGGACTAGCGGCGAGACCCAGTACTTC. Protein: CASSLGTSGETQYF.

This rearrangement joins TRBV18 to TRBJ2-5, with TRBD1 matching over 7 bases. The J call may be faulty, since TRBJ2-7 better matches the DNA end. From germline, CDR1 is KGHSH and CDR2 LQKENI. The CDR3 covers 13 residues. The CDR3 nucleotides read TGTGCCAGCTCACGGGACAGATCTTACGAGCAGTACTTC. Its protein product is CASSRDRSYEQYF.

The chain has TRBV18 and TRBJ2-5; no clear D. The CDR3 is 14 amino acids. V was shortened by 0 bases and J by 5 bases, with 10 bases between the two germline ends. Germline loops: CDR1 KGHSH, CDR2 LQKENI. CDR3 region: CASSPPVDRETQYF. In DNA, the CDR3 is TGTGCCAGCTCACCACCGGTGGATCGGGAGACCCAGTACTTC.